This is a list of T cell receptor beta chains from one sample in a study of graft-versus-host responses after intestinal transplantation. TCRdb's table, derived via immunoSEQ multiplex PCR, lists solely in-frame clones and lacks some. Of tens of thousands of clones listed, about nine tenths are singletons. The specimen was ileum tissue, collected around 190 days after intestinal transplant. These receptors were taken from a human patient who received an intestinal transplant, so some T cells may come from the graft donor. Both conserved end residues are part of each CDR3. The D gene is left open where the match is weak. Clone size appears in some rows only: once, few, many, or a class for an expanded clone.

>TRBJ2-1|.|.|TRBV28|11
CASSKRDEQFF
TGTGCCAGCAGTAAGAGGGATGAGCAGTTCTTC
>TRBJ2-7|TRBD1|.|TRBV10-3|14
CAIRSDRVNYEQYF
TGTGCCATCAGATCTGACAGGGTGAACTACGAGCAGTACTTC
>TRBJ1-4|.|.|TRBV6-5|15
CASSYNGLRNEKLFF
TGTGCCAGCAGTTATAACGGACTCAGAAATGAAAAACTGTTTTTT
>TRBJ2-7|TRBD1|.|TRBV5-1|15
CASSFRQGAFYEQYF
TGCGCCAGCAGCTTCCGACAGGGGGCCTTCTACGAGCAGTACTTC
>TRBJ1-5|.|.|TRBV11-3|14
CASSLGPVNQPQHF
TGTGCCAGCAGCTTAGGGCCCGTCAATCAGCCCCAGCATTTT
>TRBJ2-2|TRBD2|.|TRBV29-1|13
CSVGGGETGELFF
TGCAGCGTTGGGGGAGGGGAGACCGGGGAGCTGTTTTTT
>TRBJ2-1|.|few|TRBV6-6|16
CASTGFRVQGGNEQFF
TGTGCCAGCACTGGGTTCCGGGTCCAAGGGGGGAATGAGCAGTTCTTC
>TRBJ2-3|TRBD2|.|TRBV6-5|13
CASSRDYTDTQYF
TGTGCCAGCAGTCGGGACTACACAGATACGCAGTATTTT
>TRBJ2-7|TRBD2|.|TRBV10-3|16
CAISPGTSGSSYEQYF
TGTGCCATCAGCCCTGGGACTAGCGGGAGCTCCTACGAGCAGTACTTC
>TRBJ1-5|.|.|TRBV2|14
CASSDSEKNQPQHF
TGTGCCAGCAGTGACTCGGAGAAAAATCAGCCCCAGCATTTT
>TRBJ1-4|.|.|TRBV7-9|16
CASSLATDPTNEKLFF
TGTGCCAGCAGCTTAGCCACAGATCCAACTAATGAAAAACTGTTTTTT
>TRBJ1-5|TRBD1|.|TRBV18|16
CASSPQGAASNQPQHF
TGTGCCAGCTCACCTCAGGGGGCGGCGAGCAATCAGCCCCAGCATTTT
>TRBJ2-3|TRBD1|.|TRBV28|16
CASSALRGQGADTQYF
TGTGCCAGCAGCGCCTTGAGGGGACAGGGGGCAGATACGCAGTATTTT
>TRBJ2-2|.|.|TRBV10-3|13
CAISESQTGELFF
TGTGCCATCAGTGAAAGTCAGACCGGGGAGCTGTTTTTT
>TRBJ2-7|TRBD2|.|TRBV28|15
CASSRTGGPAREQYF
TGTGCCAGCAGTCGGACGGGAGGGCCCGCGAGGGAGCAGTACTTC
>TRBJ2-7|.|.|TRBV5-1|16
CASSLGPGGAFYEQYF
TGCGCCAGCAGCTTGGGGCCGGGCGGGGCCTTCTACGAGCAGTACTTC
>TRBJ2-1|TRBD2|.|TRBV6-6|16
CASSYSLAGGYNEQFF
TGTGCCAGCAGTTACTCGCTGGCGGGAGGGTACAATGAGCAGTTCTTC
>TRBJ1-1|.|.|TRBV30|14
CAWKSAGSGTEAFF
TGTGCCTGGAAATCGGCCGGGAGTGGCACTGAAGCTTTCTTT
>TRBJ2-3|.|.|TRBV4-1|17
CASSQAGGARSYDTQYF
TGCGCCAGCAGCCAAGCCGGGGGCGCCCGGTCCTATGATACGCAGTATTTT
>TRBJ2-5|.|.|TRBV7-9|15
CASSLAYGGGRTQYF
TGTGCCAGCAGCTTAGCGTATGGTGGTGGAAGGACCCAGTACTTC
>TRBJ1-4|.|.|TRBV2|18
CASTKTWAGEIANEKLFF
TGTGCCAGCACCAAAACTTGGGCAGGGGAGATCGCTAATGAAAAACTGTTTTTT
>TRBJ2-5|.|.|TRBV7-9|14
CASSLYAAQETQYF
TGTGCCAGCAGCTTATACGCGGCTCAAGAGACCCAGTACTTC
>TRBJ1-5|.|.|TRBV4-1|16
CASSQSGPGNNQPQHF
TGCGCCAGCAGCCAATCGGGGCCGGGAAACAATCAGCCCCAGCATTTT
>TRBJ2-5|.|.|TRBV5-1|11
CASSGGETQYF
TGCGCCAGCAGCGGCGGGGAGACCCAGTACTTC
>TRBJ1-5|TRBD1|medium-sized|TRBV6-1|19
CASSAADRGPLLGNQPQHF
TGTGCCAGCAGTGCCGCGGACAGGGGGCCCCTATTGGGCAATCAGCCCCAGCATTTT
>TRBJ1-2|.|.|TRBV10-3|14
CAISGADWNYGYTF
TGTGCCATCAGTGGGGCAGATTGGAACTATGGCTACACCTTC
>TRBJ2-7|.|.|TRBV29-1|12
CSVIQLGGEQYF
TGCAGCGTGATTCAACTCGGCGGCGAGCAGTACTTC
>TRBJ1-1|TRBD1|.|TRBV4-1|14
CASSRGQGNTEAFF
TGCGCCAGCAGCCGGGGACAGGGGAACACTGAAGCTTTCTTT
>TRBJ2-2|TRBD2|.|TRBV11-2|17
CASSWGLAGPNTGELFF
TGTGCCAGCAGCTGGGGACTAGCGGGGCCGAACACCGGGGAGCTGTTTTTT
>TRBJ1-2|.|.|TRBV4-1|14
CASSHPLGSYGYTF
TGCGCCAGCAGCCACCCGCTTGGTTCCTATGGCTACACCTTC